The 9 T cell receptor beta chains reported below all come from one sample, sequenced in a study of blood T cell repertoires in COVID-19. Assay used: immunoSEQ multiplex PCR; TCRdb lists only in-frame clones, some missing. The table includes roughly 280,000 clones, 70% to 90% detected once. Specimen: peripheral blood. The receptors stem from a woman between 65 and 79 years old with acute or convalescent COVID-19.

This chain connects TRBV3-1 (or the pseudogene TRBV3-2) to TRBJ1-1, with D perhaps matching TRBD1 (5 bases). Looked up from germline, CDR1 is LGHDT and CDR2 is YNNKEL (reference sequence). The V end lost 4 bases, the J end lost 2 bases, and 11 bases lay between the germline ends. The length of the CDR3 is 14 residues. The CDR3 is CASSPDTINTEAFF. CDR3 bases: TGTGCCAGCAGCCCGGACACGATTAACACTGAAGCTTTCTTT.

Note on this clone: Additional DNA sequences in this sample encode the identical CDR3. The chain combines TRBV24-1 with TRBJ2-3; TRBD2 matches at 11 bases. CDR1 and CDR2 (germline): KGHDR, SFDVKD. The CDR3 runs 16 residues. The V gene end was trimmed by 3 bases and the J gene end by 1 base; junction bases not matched to a gene: 2. CDR3 amino acids: CATSDPTSGGTDTQYF. CDR3 nucleotide sequence: TGTGCCACCAGTGATCCGACTAGCGGGGGCACAGATACGCAGTATTTT.

V is TRBV5-1 and J is TRBJ1-6; perhaps TRBD1 as D (6 bases). This CDR3 contains 15 residues. From germline, CDR1 is SGHRS and CDR2 YFSETQ. V lost 2 bases and J lost 10, with 16 bases in between. CDR3 DNA sequence: TGCGCCAGCAGCTTACAGGGCGGTAGTGGGTCACCCCTCCACTTT. Translating gives CASSLQGGSGSPLHF. The full variable domain, with the rest looked up from reference TRBV5-1 and TRBJ1-6, is KAGVTQTPRYLIKTRGQQVTLSCSPISGHRSVSWYQQTPGQGLQFLFEYFSETQRNKGNFPGRFSGRQFSNSRSEMNVSTLELGDSALYLCASSLQGGSGSPLHFGNGTRLTVT.

V and J are TRBV5-1 and TRBJ2-1; 11 nucleotides align to TRBD2. The trim removed 9 bases at V and 0 bases at J, leaving 5 bases unmatched. The CDR3 has 15 amino acids. Germline CDR1 is SGHRS and CDR2 is YFSETQ. The CDR3 DNA sequence: TGCGCCACCTCTAGCGGGGGGAGCTCCTACAATGAGCAGTTCTTC. This encodes CATSSGGSSYNEQFF.

The chain links TRBV7-9 to TRBJ2-5; D possibly corresponds to TRBD1 (5 bases). Germline loops: CDR1 SEHNR, CDR2 FQNEAQ (reference sequence). V lost 5 bases and J 9 bases, leaving 13 bases between the germline ends. The CDR3 totals 12 residues. The CDR3 loop is CASSTGVSAQYF. In DNA form, the CDR3 reads TGTGCCAGCAGCACAGGAGTGTCGGCCCAGTACTTC. Complete variable domain (other parts from reference TRBV7-9 and TRBJ2-5): DTGVSQNPRHKITKRGQNVTFRCDPISEHNRLYWYRQTLGQGPEFLTYFQNEAQLEKSRLLSDRFSAERPKGSFSTLEIQRTEQGDSAMYLCASSTGVSAQYFGPGTRLLVL.

V and J are TRBV19 and TRBJ1-5; D is ambiguous. The V end lost 2 bases, the J end lost 6 bases, and 8 bases lay between the germline ends. The CDR3 is made up of 13 amino acids. The germline V gene has CDR1 LNHDA and CDR2 SQIVND (reference sequence). The CDR3 DNA reads TGTGCCAGTAGTATAAGCCCCGCTCAGCCCCAGCATTTT. This translates into CASSISPAQPQHF. Full variable domain (remainder filled in from reference TRBV19 and TRBJ1-5): DGGITQSPKYLFRKEGQNVTLSCEQNLNHDAMYWYRQDPGQGLRLIYYSQIVNDFQKGDIAEGYSVSREKKESFPLTVTSAQKNPTAFYLCASSISPAQPQHFGDGTRLSIL.

The rearrangement uses TRBV9 and TRBJ1-1; D ambiguous. Germline V lookup: CDR1 SGDLS, CDR2 YYNGEE. The CDR3 covers 12 residues. V lost 5 bases and J lost 5, with 10 bases in between. The CDR3 region has the DNA TGTGCCAGCAGTTACAGAAGTACTGAAGCTTTCTTT. Its protein is CASSYRSTEAFF.

V is TRBV20-1 and J is TRBJ2-3; no reliable D call. The germline V gene has CDR1 DFQATT and CDR2 SNEGSKA (reference sequence). CDR3 size: 10 residues. V was pared by 5 bases and J by 5 bases, with 5 bases between. The CDR3 DNA follows: TGCAGTGCTTATCGAGATACGCAGTATTTT. Encoded protein: CSAYRDTQYF.

In nucleotides, the CDR3 is TGTGCCAGCAGCTTAGGGGGCAGGGAGGGCCAGCCCCAGCATTTT. It yields the protein CASSLGGREGQPQHF. The chain couples TRBV11-2 to TRBJ1-5, with a tentative D call TRBD1 (5 bases). The V end lost 1 base, the J end lost 7 bases, and 14 bases lay between the germline ends. This CDR3 has 15 amino acids. The germline V gene encodes CDR1 SGHAT and CDR2 FQNNGV.